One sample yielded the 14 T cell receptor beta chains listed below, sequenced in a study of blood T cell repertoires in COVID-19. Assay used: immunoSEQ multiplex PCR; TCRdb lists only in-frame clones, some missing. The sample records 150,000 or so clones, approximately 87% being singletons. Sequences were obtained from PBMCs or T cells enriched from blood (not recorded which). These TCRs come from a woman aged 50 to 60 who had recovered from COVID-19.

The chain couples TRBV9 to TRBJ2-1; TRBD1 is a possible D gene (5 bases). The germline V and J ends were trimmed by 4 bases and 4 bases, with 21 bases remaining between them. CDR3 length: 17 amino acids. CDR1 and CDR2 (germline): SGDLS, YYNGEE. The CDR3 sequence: CASSQSPLRVGYNEQFF. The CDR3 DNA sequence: TGTGCCAGCAGCCAGAGCCCTCTCAGGGTGGGTTACAATGAGCAGTTCTTC.

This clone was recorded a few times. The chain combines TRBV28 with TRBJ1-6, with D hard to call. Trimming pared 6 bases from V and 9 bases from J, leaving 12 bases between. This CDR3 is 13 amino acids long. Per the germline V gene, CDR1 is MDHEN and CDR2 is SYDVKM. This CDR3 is CASRVLAGSPLHF. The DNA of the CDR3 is TGTGCCAGCAGGGTTCTGGCGGGTTCACCCCTCCACTTT.

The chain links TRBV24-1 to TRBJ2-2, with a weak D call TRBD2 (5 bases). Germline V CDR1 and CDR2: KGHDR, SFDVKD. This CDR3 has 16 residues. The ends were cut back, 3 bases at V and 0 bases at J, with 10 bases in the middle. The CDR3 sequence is CATSDPRRANTGELFF. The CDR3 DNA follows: TGTGCCACCAGTGATCCCCGGCGGGCGAACACCGGGGAGCTGTTTTTT.

The CDR3 spells CASSQDLGVLQPQHF. The DNA for the CDR3 is TGCGCCAGCAGCCAAGATCTCGGGGTATTGCAGCCCCAGCATTTT. This rearrangement joins TRBV4-1 to TRBJ1-5; D is uncertain. V was trimmed by 0 bases and J by 7 bases, leaving 13 bases between them. The CDR3 has 15 amino acids. Germline values: CDR1 MGHRA, CDR2 YSYEKL.

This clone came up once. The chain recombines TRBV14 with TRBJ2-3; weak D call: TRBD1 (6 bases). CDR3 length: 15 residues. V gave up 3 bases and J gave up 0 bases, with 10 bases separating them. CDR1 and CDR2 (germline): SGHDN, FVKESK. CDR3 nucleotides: TGTGCCAGCAGCCATTACAGGGTTAGCACAGATACGCAGTATTTT. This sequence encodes CASSHYRVSTDTQYF.

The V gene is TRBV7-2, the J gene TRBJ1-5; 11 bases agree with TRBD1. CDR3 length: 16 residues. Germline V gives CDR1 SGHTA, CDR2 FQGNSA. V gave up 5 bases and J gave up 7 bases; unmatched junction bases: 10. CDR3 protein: CASSGTGQGAWQPQHF. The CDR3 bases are TGTGCCAGCAGCGGAACCGGACAGGGGGCATGGCAGCCCCAGCATTTT. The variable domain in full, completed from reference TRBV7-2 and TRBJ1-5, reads GAGVSQSPSNKVTEKGKDVELRCDPISGHTALYWYRQSLGQGLEFLIYFQGNSAPDKSGLPSDRFSAERTGGSVSTLTIQRTQQEDSAVYLCASSGTGQGAWQPQHFGDGTRLSIL.

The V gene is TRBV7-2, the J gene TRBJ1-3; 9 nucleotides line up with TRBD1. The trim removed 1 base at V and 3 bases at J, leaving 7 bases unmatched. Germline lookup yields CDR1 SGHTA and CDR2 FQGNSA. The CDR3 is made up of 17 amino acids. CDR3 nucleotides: TGTGCCAGCAGCTTAGGAGGAGGGACAGGGCATGGAAACACCATATATTTT. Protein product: CASSLGGGTGHGNTIYF.

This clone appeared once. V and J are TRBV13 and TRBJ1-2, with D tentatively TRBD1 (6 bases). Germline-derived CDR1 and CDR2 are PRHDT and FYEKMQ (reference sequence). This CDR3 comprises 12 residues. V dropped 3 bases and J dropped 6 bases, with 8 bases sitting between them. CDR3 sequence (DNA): TGTGCCAGCAGCTTCCAGGGGCATGGCTACACCTTC. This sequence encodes CASSFQGHGYTF.

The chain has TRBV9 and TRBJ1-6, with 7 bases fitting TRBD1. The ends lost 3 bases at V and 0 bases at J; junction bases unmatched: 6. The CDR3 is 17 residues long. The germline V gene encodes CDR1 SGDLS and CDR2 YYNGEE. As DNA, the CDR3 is TGTGCCAGCAGCGCCCTGGGACAGACCTCCTATAATTCACCCCTCCACTTT. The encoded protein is CASSALGQTSYNSPLHF.

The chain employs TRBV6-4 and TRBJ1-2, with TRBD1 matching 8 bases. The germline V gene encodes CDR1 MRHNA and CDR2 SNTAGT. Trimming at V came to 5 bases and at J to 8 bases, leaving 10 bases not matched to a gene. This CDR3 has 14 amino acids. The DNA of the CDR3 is TGTGCCAGCAGTCTTGCCGGGACAGGCGGAGGCTACACCTTC. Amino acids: CASSLAGTGGGYTF.

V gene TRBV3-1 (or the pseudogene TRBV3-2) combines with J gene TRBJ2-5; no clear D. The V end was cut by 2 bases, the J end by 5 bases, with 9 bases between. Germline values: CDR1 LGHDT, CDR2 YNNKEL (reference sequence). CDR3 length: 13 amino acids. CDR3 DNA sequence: TGTGCCAGCAGCCAATCCCTACTGGAGACCCAGTACTTC. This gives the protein CASSQSLLETQYF.

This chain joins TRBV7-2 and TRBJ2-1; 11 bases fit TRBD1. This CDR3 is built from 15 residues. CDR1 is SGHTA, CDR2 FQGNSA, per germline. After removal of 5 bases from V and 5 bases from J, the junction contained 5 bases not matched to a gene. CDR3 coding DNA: TGTGCCAGCAGCCGGTGGGACAGGGGGAACAATGAGCAGTTCTTC. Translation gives CASSRWDRGNNEQFF.

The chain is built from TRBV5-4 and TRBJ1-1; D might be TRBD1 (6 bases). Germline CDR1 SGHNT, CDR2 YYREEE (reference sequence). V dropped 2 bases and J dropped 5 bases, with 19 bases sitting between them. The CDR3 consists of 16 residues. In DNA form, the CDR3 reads TGTGCCAGCAGCTTTGGGCTACAGGGTGATACGACTGAAGCTTTCTTT. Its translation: CASSFGLQGDTTEAFF.

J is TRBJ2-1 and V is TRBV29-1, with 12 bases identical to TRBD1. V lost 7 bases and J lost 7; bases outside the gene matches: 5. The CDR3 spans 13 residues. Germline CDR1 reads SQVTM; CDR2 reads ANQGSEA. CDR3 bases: TGCAGCGCGGGGGACAGGGGGCAAAATGAGCAGTTCTTC. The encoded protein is CSAGDRGQNEQFF.